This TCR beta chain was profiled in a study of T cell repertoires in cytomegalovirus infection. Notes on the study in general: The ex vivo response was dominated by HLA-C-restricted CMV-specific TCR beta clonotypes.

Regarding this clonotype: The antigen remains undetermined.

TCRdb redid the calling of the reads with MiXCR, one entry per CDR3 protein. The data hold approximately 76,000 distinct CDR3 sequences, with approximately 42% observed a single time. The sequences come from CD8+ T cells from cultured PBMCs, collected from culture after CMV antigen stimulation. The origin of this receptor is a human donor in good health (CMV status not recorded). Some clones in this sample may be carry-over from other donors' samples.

The CDR3 bases are TGTGCCAGCAGTTACCGGGGCCAGTCCTACGAGCAGTACTTC. Translated, it gives CASSYRGQSYEQYF. This rearrangement joins TRBV6-5 to TRBJ2-7; D possibly uses TRBD1 or TRBD2 (5 bases each). Trimming took 2 bases from V and 1 from J, leaving 9 bases between them. CDR1 and CDR2 from the germline V gene are MNHEY and SVGAGI. The CDR3 has 14 residues.